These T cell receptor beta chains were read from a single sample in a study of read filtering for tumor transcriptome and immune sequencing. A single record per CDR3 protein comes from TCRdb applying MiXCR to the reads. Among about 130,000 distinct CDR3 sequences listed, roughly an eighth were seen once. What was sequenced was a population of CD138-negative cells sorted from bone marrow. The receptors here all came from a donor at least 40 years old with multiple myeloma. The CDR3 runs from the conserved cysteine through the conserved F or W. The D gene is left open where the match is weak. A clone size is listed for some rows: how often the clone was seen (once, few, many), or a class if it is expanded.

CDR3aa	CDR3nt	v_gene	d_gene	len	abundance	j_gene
CAWSVGAGINEKLFF	TGTGCCTGGAGTGTGGGGGCAGGGATCAATGAAAAACTGTTTTTT	TRBV30	NA	15	many	TRBJ1-4
CASSLGLTETHEQYF	TGCGCCAGCAGCTTGGGACTCACAGAAACGCACGAGCAGTACTTC	TRBV5-1	NA	15	many	TRBJ2-7
CASSPRDSAGNTIYF	TGTGCCAGCAGCCCAAGGGACAGTGCTGGAAACACCATATATTTT	TRBV7-9	TRBD1	15	NA	TRBJ1-3
CSARDSGRFFYGYTF	TGCAGTGCTAGAGATTCGGGACGGTTTTTTTATGGCTACACCTTC	TRBV20-1	NA	15	many	TRBJ1-2
CASSQEWASATDTQYF	TGTGCCAGCAGCCAAGAGTGGGCTAGCGCCACAGATACGCAGTATTTT	TRBV4-2	NA	16	few	TRBJ2-3
CASSPLLKRGHYEQYF	TGTGCCAGCAGCCCACTTCTTAAGCGGGGGCACTACGAGCAGTACTTC	TRBV4-2	TRBD2	16	many	TRBJ2-7
CSVEDTGTSAYNEQFF	TGCAGCGTTGAAGATACCGGGACTAGCGCTTACAATGAGCAGTTCTTC	TRBV29-1	TRBD2	16	many	TRBJ2-1
CASSPASSGRGGEQFF	TGTGCCAGCAGTCCCGCGAGTAGCGGGAGAGGTGGTGAGCAGTTCTTC	TRBV12-3/TRBV12-4	TRBD2	16	many	TRBJ2-1
CSALPAGGPNEQFF	TGCAGTGCCCTGCCAGCGGGAGGGCCAAATGAGCAGTTCTTC	TRBV20-1	TRBD2	14	many	TRBJ2-1
CASSLDPVGELFF	TGTGCCAGCAGCTTAGATCCGGTCGGGGAGCTGTTTTTT	TRBV11-2	NA	13	many	TRBJ2-2
CASSLGGGANVLTF	TGCGCCAGCAGCTTGGGAGGTGGGGCCAACGTCCTGACTTTC	TRBV5-1	NA	14	many	TRBJ2-6
CASSPGLVLETQYF	TGCGCCAGCAGCCCGGGACTAGTCTTGGAGACCCAGTACTTC	TRBV5-1	TRBD2	14	many	TRBJ2-5
CSGEGSPPGELFF	TGCAGCGGTGAGGGTTCACCACCCGGGGAGCTGTTTTTT	TRBV29-1	NA	13	many	TRBJ2-2
CASTMYQRSYNEQFF	TGTGCCAGCACAATGTACCAGAGATCCTACAATGAGCAGTTCTTC	TRBV6-1	NA	15	many	TRBJ2-1
CASSLVAGGYNEQFF	TGCGCCAGCAGCTTGGTAGCGGGTGGCTACAATGAGCAGTTCTTC	TRBV5-1	TRBD2	15	many	TRBJ2-1
CASSQSQGRQNIQYF	TGTGCCAGCAGTCAGAGTCAGGGCCGGCAAAACATTCAGTACTTC	TRBV12-3/TRBV12-4	NA	15	many	TRBJ2-4
CASSQVGLAKQDEQFF	TGTGCCAGCAGCCAAGTTGGACTAGCGAAGCAAGATGAGCAGTTCTTC	TRBV4-2	TRBD2	16	many	TRBJ2-1
CASSLRFQWDTEAFF	TGTGCCAGCAGCTTGCGTTTCCAGTGGGACACTGAAGCTTTCTTT	TRBV5-6	NA	15	many	TRBJ1-1
CASSILDRAEGYTF	TGTGCCAGCAGCATTCTGGACAGGGCTGAAGGCTACACCTTC	TRBV7-9	TRBD1	14	many	TRBJ1-2
CASSLGQGSEAFF	TGTGCCAGCAGCTTAGGACAGGGGAGTGAAGCTTTCTTT	TRBV11-1	TRBD1	13	many	TRBJ1-1
CASSYLAGRVGLVSRRELFF	TGTGCCAGCAGTTACCTAGCGGGTCGAGTGGGGTTGGTGAGTCGCCGGGAGCTGTTTTTT	TRBV6-5	TRBD2	20	many	TRBJ2-2
CASRTTGVTGELFF	TGTGCCAGCAGAACGACAGGGGTCACCGGGGAGCTGTTTTTT	TRBV7-2	TRBD1	14	many	TRBJ2-2
CASSYSDNKWETQYF	TGTGCCAGCAGTTACTCGGATAATAAGTGGGAGACCCAGTACTTC	TRBV6-6	NA	15	many	TRBJ2-5
CASGTGTLYGYTF	TGTGCTAGTGGTACCGGGACCCTCTATGGCTACACCTTC	TRBV12-5	NA	13	many	TRBJ1-2
CASSSSRLAGVGDTQYF	TGCGCCAGCAGCTCGTCAAGACTAGCGGGAGTGGGTGATACGCAGTATTTT	TRBV5-1	TRBD2	17	many	TRBJ2-3
CASSLISGESSYNEQFF	TGTGCCAGCAGCCTAATTAGCGGGGAAAGCTCCTACAATGAGCAGTTCTTC	TRBV7-6	TRBD2	17	NA	TRBJ2-1
CSVEVPASASYEQYF	TGCAGCGTTGAAGTCCCAGCTAGCGCCTCCTACGAGCAGTACTTC	TRBV29-1	NA	15	NA	TRBJ2-7
CASSGGWGMNTEAFF	TGTGCCAGCAGTGGGGGATGGGGGATGAACACTGAAGCTTTCTTT	TRBV2	NA	15	many	TRBJ1-1
CAAGRQMNTEAFF	TGTGCCGCGGGCAGACAGATGAACACTGAAGCTTTCTTT	TRBV12-3/TRBV12-4	NA	13	many	TRBJ1-1
CASSPGTPYEQYF	TGTGCCAGCAGCCCCGGGACCCCCTACGAGCAGTACTTC	TRBV7-9	NA	13	many	TRBJ2-7
CASKGSGNQPQHF	TGTGCCAGCAAAGGGTCCGGCAATCAGCCCCAGCATTTT	TRBV7-9	NA	13	many	TRBJ1-5
CATSDYDRSSYNEQFF	TGTGCCACCAGTGACTATGACAGGAGCTCCTACAATGAGCAGTTCTTC	TRBV24-1	NA	16	many	TRBJ2-1
CSARQGSYEQYF	TGCAGTGCTCGACAGGGTAGCTACGAGCAGTACTTC	TRBV20-1	TRBD1	12	many	TRBJ2-7
CARGLAGGEETQYF	TGTGCCAGGGGACTAGCGGGAGGGGAAGAGACCCAGTACTTC	TRBV12-3/TRBV12-4	TRBD2	14	many	TRBJ2-5
CASSPGPRTGISNQPQHF	TGTGCCAGCAGCCCGGGACCACGGACTGGTATTAGCAATCAGCCCCAGCATTTT	TRBV6-2/TRBV6-3	NA	18	many	TRBJ1-5
CASSLRLTEAFF	TGTGCCAGCAGCTTGCGTTTAACTGAAGCTTTCTTT	TRBV5-6	NA	12	many	TRBJ1-1
CSAREVFSGSNDEQFF	TGCAGTGCTAGAGAAGTCTTTAGCGGGAGTAACGATGAGCAGTTCTTC	TRBV20-1	TRBD2	16	many	TRBJ2-1
CASTPRSMNTEAFF	TGTGCCAGCACTCCCAGGTCCATGAACACTGAAGCTTTCTTT	TRBV2	NA	14	many	TRBJ1-1
CASSSLWEGQRNEQFF	TGTGCCAGCAGCTCCCTATGGGAGGGACAACGGAATGAGCAGTTCTTC	TRBV7-8	NA	16	NA	TRBJ2-1
CASSPLSGQMNTEAFF	TGTGCCAGCAGCCCTCTTTCGGGACAAATGAACACTGAAGCTTTCTTT	TRBV7-9	NA	16	NA	TRBJ1-1
CASSLASGPGELFF	TGTGCCAGCTCACTAGCATCCGGCCCCGGGGAGCTGTTTTTT	TRBV18	NA	14	many	TRBJ2-2
CSGGGGRWNTEAFF	TGCAGCGGTGGGGGAGGGCGATGGAACACTGAAGCTTTCTTT	TRBV29-1	NA	14	many	TRBJ1-1
CASSGYRQISDTQYF	TGTGCCAGCAGTGGGTACAGGCAGATATCGGATACGCAGTATTTT	TRBV6-1	NA	15	many	TRBJ2-3
CAGSELPGTREQFF	TGTGCCGGCAGTGAACTGCCCGGAACGCGTGAGCAGTTCTTT	TRBV2	NA	14	NA	TRBJ2-1
CASSSLSGDEQYF	TGTGCCAGCAGTTCCCTCTCCGGGGATGAGCAGTACTTC	TRBV27	NA	13	many	TRBJ2-7
CSVDRDGTEAFF	TGCAGCGTTGACAGGGACGGGACTGAAGCTTTCTTT	TRBV29-1	NA	12	many	TRBJ1-1
CASSTQLADLYNEQFF	TGTGCCAGTAGTACCCAACTAGCGGACCTCTACAATGAGCAGTTCTTC	TRBV19	TRBD2	16	many	TRBJ2-1
CASRYPGQGAPVPSTDTQYF	TGTGCCAGCAGGTATCCGGGACAGGGGGCGCCGGTACCTAGCACAGATACGCAGTATTTT	TRBV7-2	TRBD1	20	many	TRBJ2-3
CASSGRWNEQFF	TGTGCCAGCAGCGGACGGTGGAATGAGCAGTTCTTC	TRBV11-1	NA	12	many	TRBJ2-1
CASSTRGSGTGNEQFF	TGTGCCAGCAGTACCCGGGGTAGCGGGACAGGCAATGAGCAGTTCTTC	TRBV6-1	NA	16	many	TRBJ2-1
CSVESSTEAFF	TGCAGCGTTGAATCGAGCACTGAAGCTTTCTTT	TRBV29-1	NA	11	many	TRBJ1-1
CASSGLMSTGELFF	TGCGCCAGCTCGGGGTTGATGAGCACCGGGGAGCTGTTTTTT	TRBV5-1	NA	14	few	TRBJ2-2
CASSQDGEKLFF	TGTGCCAGCAGCCAGGACGGCGAAAAACTGTTTTTT	TRBV7-3	NA	12	many	TRBJ1-4
CASSQGFYNEQFF	TGTGCCAGCAGCCAAGGTTTTTACAATGAGCAGTTCTTC	TRBV14	NA	13	many	TRBJ2-1
CSARGQGPSNTEAFF	TGCAGTGCTAGGGGACAGGGGCCGAGTAACACTGAAGCTTTCTTT	TRBV20-1	TRBD1	15	many	TRBJ1-1
CAGMGRTGELFF	TGTGCCGGTATGGGAAGGACCGGGGAGCTGTTTTTT	TRBV19	NA	12	NA	TRBJ2-2
CASSARAGRNQPQHF	TGTGCCAGCAGTGCCCGCGCGGGAAGAAATCAGCCCCAGCATTTT	TRBV6-5	NA	15	many	TRBJ1-5
CASSLKQLNTEAFF	TGTGCCAGCAGTTTAAAACAATTGAACACTGAAGCTTTCTTT	TRBV5-4	NA	14	many	TRBJ1-1
CSAPGLSGNTIYF	TGCAGTGCCCCGGGGCTCTCTGGAAACACCATATATTTT	TRBV20-1	NA	13	many	TRBJ1-3